Listed below are T cell receptor beta chains from one sample, sequenced in a study of identifying expanded T cells in peripheral blood. Only in-frame clones appear in the TCRdb table, and some are missing; sequencing was by immunoSEQ multiplex PCR. Of 45,000 to 60,000 clones listed, around four fifths are singletons. Sequencing input: blood. Receptors originate from a person aged 18-70 years in good health. Each CDR3 is given without its conserved first and last residue. The order of the fields is J gene, V gene, CDR3 protein.

>TRBJ2-7|TRBV5-6
ASSLDRGLSYEQY
>TRBJ1-4|TRBV29-1
SVELAGGEF
>TRBJ2-7|TRBV29-1
SLRTGLGEQY
>TRBJ2-5|TRBV7-9
ASSLPVQETQY
>TRBJ2-1|TRBV15
ATSRITNEQF
>TRBJ1-5|TRBV28
ASRTGGENQPQH
>TRBJ2-5|TRBV4-1
ASSQRLAGGETQY
>TRBJ2-3|TRBV4-2
ASSQALAGGPSTDTQY
>TRBJ1-2|TRBV4-3
ASSQVRRGNNRYT
>TRBJ1-1|TRBV6-1
ASSGIQGLGTEAF
>TRBJ2-3|TRBV29-1
SADDGSTDTQY
>TRBJ1-2|TRBV2
ASSAQGINYGYT
>TRBJ1-2|TRBV19
ASSLLSYGYT
>TRBJ2-1|TRBV19
ASRASGTYNEQF
>TRBJ1-1|TRBV9
ASSRGNMNTEAF
>TRBJ2-5|TRBV18
ASSGGTGQETQY
>TRBJ1-2|TRBV18
ASSHDPRFKGYT
>TRBJ2-7|TRBV4-1
ASGTFDEQY
>TRBJ2-3|TRBV7-8
ASIKTASTDTQY
>TRBJ1-2|TRBV7-9
ASSLVGDHYGYT
>TRBJ2-4|TRBV11-3
ASSSRTGENKNIQY
>TRBJ1-4|TRBV5-5
ASSLVWGREEKLF
>TRBJ2-6|TRBV11-3
ASSLSGGSRPGANVLT